This T cell receptor beta chain was documented in a study of CD8+ T cells in alopecia areata. About the research overall: It was oral tofacitinib, at 5 to 10 mg twice daily, that treated patients received. Severity scores in treated patients reflected the percentage of scalp affected.

Treatment indicated: oral pan-JAK inhibitor, 5-10 mg twice daily. Study-level results: Normal-skin resident alphabeta T cells also appear among scalp sample sequences.

This CDR3 is 14 amino acids long. Germline lookup yields CDR1 LGHNA and CDR2 YNFKEQ. V gave up 4 bases and J gave up 6 bases; unmatched junction bases: 6. cDNA prepared by RNA extraction and subsequent reverse transcription served as the template for sequencing. Measured with immunoSEQ multiplex PCR; TCRdb has only the in-frame clones, and not every one. The repertoire includes about 180,000 clones, 51% of them detected once, and around 9.1% sits in the top ten. As for this clone: Its antigen remains unidentified.

This TCR derives from a human donor with alopecia areata. The genes are TRBV4-2 and TRBJ1-5; 7 positions agree with TRBD1. Source: CD8+ T cells sorted from blood, taken at week 52, from a patient treated with tofacitinib. Here the CDR3 DNA reads TGTGCCAGCAGCCCCCAGGGGGAGGGTCAGCCCCAGCATTTT. Protein: CASSPQGEGQPQHF.